This is a list of T cell receptor beta chains from one sample in a study of T cell repertoires in cytomegalovirus infection. In TCRdb, the reads were re-called with MiXCR into one record per CDR3 protein. In the table there are almost 300,000 distinct CDR3 sequences, 9.6% of which are singletons. Sequences were obtained from PBMCs. These receptors all come from a human donor in good health (CMV status not recorded). Some clones in this sample may be carry-over from other donors' samples. Each CDR3 is given with its conserved first and last residue.

>TRBV9|TRBJ2-1|14
CASSVGTVYNEQFF
>TRBV4-2|TRBJ2-5|16
CASSQEILAGGETQYF
>TRBV23-1|TRBJ2-5|17
CASSQRSGRAPQETQYF
>TRBV20-1|TRBJ1-1|14
CSAGGAGGETEAFF
>TRBV7-8|TRBJ2-5|13
CASSLFQQETQYF
>TRBV20-1|TRBJ2-5|14
CSARGWTSGETQYF
>TRBV28|TRBJ1-2|14
CASSPGQGFFGYTF
>TRBV6-4|TRBJ1-2|15
CASSDFPQGARGYTF
>TRBV13|TRBJ2-7|15
CASSLKGGAVYEQYF
>TRBV7-9|TRBJ1-4|14
CASSAGGINEKLFF
>TRBV28|TRBJ1-5|16
CASSLWTGDANQPQHF
>TRBV2|TRBJ1-2|15
CASSRSGDLYGGYTF
>TRBV7-9|TRBJ2-1|14
CASSLGTGINEQFF
>TRBV20-1|TRBJ1-1|13
CSARRGQNTEAFF
>TRBV7-9|TRBJ1-2|12
CASSRPRGGYTF
>TRBV5-5|TRBJ1-2|15
CASSRGNRVPDGYTF
>TRBV19|TRBJ1-1|14
CASSPVGKSTEAFF
>TRBV20-1|TRBJ2-7|12
CSARELSYEQYF
>TRBV5-6|TRBJ1-1|13
CASSLAKGRGAFF
>TRBV28|TRBJ1-5|15
CASSQTLPSNQPQHF
>TRBV5-1|TRBJ2-1|15
CASSPPPSSYNEQFF
>TRBV12-3/TRBV12-4|TRBJ2-5|15
CASSRYSGGVETQYF
>TRBV7-2|TRBJ2-5|11
CASSFSETQYF
>TRBV10-3|TRBJ2-7|12
CATSSDIYEQYF
>TRBV25-1|TRBJ1-1|15
CASSVLGAINTEAFF
>TRBV20-1|TRBJ1-2|14
CSARGTSLNYGYTF
>TRBV4-1|TRBJ2-3|15
CASSQEGQGVDTQYF
>TRBV20-1|TRBJ1-1|13
CSATDNMNTEAFF
>TRBV18|TRBJ2-6|18
CASSPRGRAATGANVLTF
>TRBV10-2|TRBJ1-1|14
CASGVNRVGTEAFF
>TRBV20-1|TRBJ1-1|10
CSAGQTEAFF
>TRBV29-1|TRBJ2-1|14
CSGRQGSSYNEQFF
>TRBV20-1|TRBJ1-2|10
CSVKSYGYTF
>TRBV7-6|TRBJ2-7|15
CASSLGTGSSYEQYF
>TRBV29-1|TRBJ1-2|13
CSATGGSNYGYTF
>TRBV9|TRBJ2-2|15
CASSDRQGLDGELFF
>TRBV20-1|TRBJ2-1|15
CSASTSGGAGNEQFF
>TRBV5-4|TRBJ2-1|13
CASSLMGNNEQFF
>TRBV7-2|TRBJ2-7|15
CASRRTSGGAYEQYF
>TRBV10-3|TRBJ1-1|13
CASQRGENTEAFF
>TRBV7-2|TRBJ2-7|14
CASSNRVKGYEQYF
>TRBV19|TRBJ2-3|14
CASKRLAGQNTQYF
>TRBV7-2|TRBJ2-7|16
CASSSRRRVGAYEQYF
>TRBV6-2/TRBV6-3|TRBJ2-1|12
CASSLAGGEQFF
>TRBV12-3/TRBV12-4|TRBJ2-7|14
CASSLRRSSYEQYF
>TRBV2|TRBJ2-1|15
CASSNGQGRGNEQFF
>TRBV2|TRBJ2-5|15
CASSEFGLDQETQYF
>TRBV19|TRBJ1-2|15
CASSMHRESGYGYTF
>TRBV20-1|TRBJ1-3|16
CSARNGGTAAGNTIYF
>TRBV29-1|TRBJ2-1|16
CSVPPNSSGGRRGQFF
>TRBV20-1|TRBJ1-2|13
CSARPDRNYGYTF
>TRBV7-9|TRBJ1-2|16
CASSFSSGTGGAGYTF
>TRBV12-3/TRBV12-4|TRBJ2-3|14
CASRLLADTDTQYF
>TRBV19|TRBJ1-6|20
CASSLSRQGPESSYNSPLHF
>TRBV5-1|TRBJ1-1|15
CASSLAEDRGTEAFF
>TRBV20-1|TRBJ2-1|14
CSARAGLAGVQQFF
>TRBV11-2|TRBJ1-3|14
CASSSTWEVHTIYF
>TRBV28|TRBJ1-1|21
CASSSHIFNWAGGNANTEAFF
>TRBV7-9|TRBJ2-5|14
CASSPPWGQETQYF